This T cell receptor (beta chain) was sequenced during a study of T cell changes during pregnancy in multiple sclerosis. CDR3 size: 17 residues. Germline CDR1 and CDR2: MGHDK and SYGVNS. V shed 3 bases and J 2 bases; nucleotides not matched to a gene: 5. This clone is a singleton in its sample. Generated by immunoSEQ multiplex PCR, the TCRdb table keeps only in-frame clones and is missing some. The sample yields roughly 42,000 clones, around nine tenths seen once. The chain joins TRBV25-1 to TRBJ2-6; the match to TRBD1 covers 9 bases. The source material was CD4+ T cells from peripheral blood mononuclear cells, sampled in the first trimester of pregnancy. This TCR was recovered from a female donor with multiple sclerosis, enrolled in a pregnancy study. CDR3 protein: CASSEGTGRAGANVLTF. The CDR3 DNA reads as TGTGCCAGCAGTGAGGGGACAGGGAGGGCTGGGGCCAACGTCCTGACTTTC.